Each of the 32 T cell receptor beta chains below was sequenced from the same sample in a study of Ad26.COV2.S vaccination and SARS-CoV-2 variants. Assay used: immunoSEQ multiplex PCR; TCRdb lists only in-frame clones, some missing. The sample has some 480,000 clones; around 85% are singletons. Treatment here: some 19 received Ad26.COV2.S at low or high dose, single or two shots; several received placebo; per-sample allocation not given. Sampling occurred on day 63 after the first vaccine or placebo injection. The specimen comprised peripheral blood, sampled in a trial of Ad26.COV2.S vaccine versus placebo. The source is a person aged 18-60 years who received the Ad26.COV2.S COVID-19 vaccine or a placebo.

A few counts support this clone. The chain joins TRBV11-1 to TRBJ1-2; the D is unclear. The CDR3 is 13 residues long. Trimming cost V 5 bases and J 0 bases, with 7 bases left between them. In germline, CDR1 is SGHAT, CDR2 FQDESV (reference sequence). DNA of the CDR3: TGTGCCAGCAGCCTGGAGGCTAACTATGGCTACACCTTC. Protein sequence: CASSLEANYGYTF.

The chain couples TRBV9 to TRBJ1-6, with unresolved D. Germline V gives CDR1 SGDLS, CDR2 YYNGEE. The CDR3 extends over 15 amino acids. Trimming removed 8 bases from V and 0 bases from J, with 12 bases in between. DNA for the CDR3: TGTGCCAGTTCGGAGAGGAGCTCCTATAATTCACCCCTCCACTTT. The encoded protein is CASSERSSYNSPLHF. Using reference TRBV9 and TRBJ1-6 for the parts outside the CDR3, the full variable domain is DSGVTQTPKHLITATGQRVTLRCSPRSGDLSVYWYQQSLDQGLQFLIQYYNGEERAKGNILERFSAQQFPDLHSELNLSSLELGDSALYFCASSERSSYNSPLHFGNGTRLTVT.

The genes are TRBV7-8 and TRBJ2-7; the D call may be TRBD1 or TRBD2 (5 bases each). This CDR3 is 12 amino acids long. Per germline, CDR1 SGHVS and CDR2 FQNEAQ. Trimming pared 1 base from V and 6 bases from J, leaving 7 bases between. The CDR3 spells CASSLGGAEQYF. In DNA form, the CDR3 reads TGTGCCAGCAGCTTAGGAGGGGCCGAGCAGTACTTC.

The chain uses TRBV29-1 and TRBJ2-1, with 11 bases matching TRBD2. The CDR3 totals 17 residues. Germline V CDR1 and CDR2: SQVTM, ANQGSEA. J lost 10 bases, V lost 5 bases, and 19 bases had no gene match. For the CDR3, the DNA is TGCAGCGTTTACGGGACAGCGGGACTAGCGGCCTCCTGGGAGCAGTTCTTC. Translated: CSVYGTAGLAASWEQFF.

This clone was observed once. The V gene is TRBV6-2 or TRBV6-3, the J gene TRBJ1-2; D gene uncertain. This CDR3 comprises 13 residues. The V gene lost 2 bases and the J gene lost 6 bases, with 10 bases spanning the gap. Germline V gene sequence: CDR1 MNHEY, CDR2 SVGEGT. CDR3 bases: TGTGCCAGCAGTTACGACAAGTGGAATGGCTACACCTTC. It yields the protein CASSYDKWNGYTF.

This chain uses TRBV7-9 with TRBJ1-2; D perhaps matches TRBD1 (5 bases). The CDR3 totals 15 residues. Between the trimmed V and J ends, which lost 6 bases and 2 bases, there was a span of 16 bases. Germline lookup yields CDR1 SEHNR and CDR2 FQNEAQ (reference sequence). Here the CDR3 DNA reads TGTGCCAGCAGTTCCTACCCGACAGAAAACTATGGCTACACCTTC. This gives the protein CASSSYPTENYGYTF.

V usage is TRBV7-2 and J usage is TRBJ2-1; perhaps TRBD2 as D (5 bases). This CDR3 contains 14 residues. V was shortened by 5 bases and J by 8 bases, with 16 bases between the two germline ends. Germline V gives CDR1 SGHTA, CDR2 FQGNSA. CDR3 nucleotides: TGTGCCAGCAGCCTCCAGATAGCGTACGATGAGCAGTTCTTC. This translates into CASSLQIAYDEQFF.

The CDR3, as DNA: TGTGCCACCTCCTTAGGAAACGGGGGTACGCAGTATTTT. Translation gives CATSLGNGGTQYF. J is TRBJ2-3 and V is TRBV6-5; TRBD2 might be the D (6 bases). Trimming pared 10 bases from V and 8 bases from J, leaving 19 bases between. The CDR3 extends over 13 amino acids. Per the germline V gene, CDR1 is MNHEY and CDR2 is SVGAGI.

This clone showed up just once. The chain is built from TRBV6-1 and TRBJ1-5; D uncertain. The CDR3 has 15 residues. Deletions cut 0 bases from V and 8 bases from J, with 14 bases between. Germline CDR1 and CDR2: MNHNS and SASEGT. CDR3 residues: CASSEALPLREPQHF. The CDR3 bases are TGTGCCAGCAGTGAAGCTTTACCACTCCGGGAGCCCCAGCATTTT.

V gene TRBV18 combines with J gene TRBJ2-7; 9 bases agree with TRBD2. The CDR3 sequence is 15 residues long. Germline loops: CDR1 KGHSH, CDR2 LQKENI. V was pared by 2 bases and J by 6 bases, with 8 bases of the junction left unmatched. CDR3 protein: CASSPGGGRVGEQYF. The CDR3 DNA reads as TGTGCCAGCTCACCAGGAGGCGGGAGGGTCGGCGAGCAGTACTTC.

The genes are TRBV19 and TRBJ2-3, with 9 bases aligning to TRBD1. Germline CDR1 is LNHDA and CDR2 is SQIVND (reference sequence). The CDR3 runs 15 residues. J gave up 4 bases and V 6 bases, and 8 bases lay outside the gene matches. The CDR3 coding sequence is TGTGCCAGTAGCACGACAGGGGGACTTCCAGATACGCAGTATTTT. Its protein product is CASSTTGGLPDTQYF.

This sequence joins TRBV6-5 and TRBJ1-5; 10 bases line up with TRBD1. Germline CDR1 and CDR2: MNHEY and SVGAGI. Germline trimming cut 3 bases from V and 5 bases from J; bases unmatched to any gene: 1. This CDR3 is 14 amino acids long. The CDR3 sequence: CASSYGTGDQPQHF. Written as DNA, the CDR3 is TGTGCCAGCAGTTATGGGACAGGGGATCAGCCCCAGCATTTT.

Worth noting for this clone: This could be a read error, since a much larger clone is one nucleotide away. V is TRBV13 and J is TRBJ2-2, with unresolved D. Germline assignment: CDR1 PRHDT and CDR2 FYEKMQ (reference sequence). V lost 5 bases and J lost 0, with 1 base in between. The CDR3 has 12 amino acids. The CDR3 region has the DNA TGTGCCAGCAGCCCGAACACCGGGGAGCTGTTTTTT. Protein sequence: CASSPNTGELFF.

Notes on this clone: Other DNA sequences within the sample encode an identical CDR3. This sequence joins TRBV5-1 and TRBJ2-2; D perhaps matches TRBD2 (5 bases). Germline lookup yields CDR1 SGHRS and CDR2 YFSETQ. The CDR3 spans 12 residues. The V gene lost 4 bases and the J gene lost 5 bases, with 6 bases spanning the gap. The CDR3 sequence is CASSRGTGELFF. CDR3 nucleotide sequence: TGCGCCAGCAGCCGGGGTACCGGGGAGCTGTTTTTT.

This clone was detected once. The chain recombines TRBV21-1 with TRBJ2-6. TRBV21-1 is marked as a pseudogene. The CDR3 is 17 amino acids. CDR3 DNA: TGTGCCAGCACCTCCCGGGACGCTCGGGCGGGGGCCAACGTCCTGACTTTC. This encodes CASTSRDARAGANVLTF.

The DNA of the CDR3 is TGTGCCAGCAGCAAGACGGACGAAGCTTTCTTT. This codes for CASSKTDEAFF. The chain is built from TRBV13 and TRBJ1-1, with D hard to call. Trimming cost V 5 bases and J 8 bases, with 9 bases left between them. Germline values: CDR1 PRHDT, CDR2 FYEKMQ (reference sequence). The CDR3 spans 11 residues. Using reference TRBV13 and TRBJ1-1 for the parts outside the CDR3, the full variable domain is AAGVIQSPRHLIKEKRETATLKCYPIPRHDTVYWYQQGPGQDPQFLISFYEKMQSDKGSIPDRFSAQQFSDYHSELNMSSLELGDSALYFCASSKTDEAFFGQGTRLTVV.

The sample holds one count of this clone. V usage is TRBV7-3 and J usage is TRBJ2-5, with no clear D. This CDR3 has 14 amino acids. Looked up from germline, CDR1 is SGHTA and CDR2 is FQGTGA. V shed 4 bases and J shed 13 bases, with 22 bases lying between them. The CDR3 loop reads CASSSRSSRVNGYF. For the CDR3, the DNA is TGTGCCAGCAGCTCCCGGTCCAGTAGGGTGAACGGGTACTTC. The full variable domain, rest sourced from reference TRBV7-3 and TRBJ2-5, is GAGVSQTPSNKVTEKGKYVELRCDPISGHTALYWYRQSLGQGPEFLIYFQGTGAADDSGLPNDRFFAVRPEGSVSTLKIQRTERGDSAVYLCASSSRSSRVNGYFGPGTRLLVL.

V usage is TRBV5-5 and J usage is TRBJ1-4, with D possibly being TRBD1 (5 bases). The CDR3 has 14 residues. V lost 0 bases, J lost 4 bases, and 7 bases lay in between. From germline, CDR1 is SGHKS and CDR2 YYEKEE (reference sequence). This CDR3 reads CASSLGDVNEKLFF. In nucleotides, the CDR3 is TGTGCCAGCAGCTTGGGGGACGTTAATGAAAAACTGTTTTTT.

The V and J genes are TRBV7-3 and TRBJ2-1; 15 bases agree with TRBD2. This CDR3 has 15 amino acids. With 8 bases clipped from V and 7 bases from J, the junction kept 6 bases outside the gene matches. Per germline, CDR1 SGHTA and CDR2 FQGTGA. The DNA for the CDR3 is TGTGCCAGCCAAGGACTAGCGGGAGGGCTAAATGAGCAGTTCTTC. This sequence encodes CASQGLAGGLNEQFF.

The gene calls are TRBV2 and TRBJ2-2; D remains unclear. The CDR3 is made up of 12 amino acids. The V gene lost 3 bases and the J gene lost 7 bases, with 6 bases spanning the gap. Germline V CDR1 and CDR2: SNHLY, FYNNEI. CDR3 protein: CASSEKGGELFF. The CDR3 nucleotides are TGTGCCAGCAGTGAGAAAGGCGGGGAGCTGTTTTTT.

The chain uses TRBV28 and TRBJ1-3; a weak D match, TRBD1 (6 bases). The CDR3 consists of 16 residues. Germline V gene sequence: CDR1 MDHEN, CDR2 SYDVKM. The V end lost 1 base, the J end lost 0 bases, and 10 bases lay between the germline ends. CDR3 residues: CASSLLQGTSGNTIYF. The CDR3 bases are TGTGCCAGCAGTTTATTACAGGGAACCTCTGGAAACACCATATATTTT.

This clone was seen a single time. The chain has TRBV24-1 and TRBJ2-1; 7 bases match TRBD1. V lost 6 bases and J lost 6; bases outside the gene matches: 7. The CDR3 totals 14 residues. CDR1 and CDR2 (germline): KGHDR, SFDVKD. CDR3 amino acids: CATSQQGIINEQFF. CDR3 sequence (DNA): TGTGCCACCAGTCAACAGGGGATCATCAATGAGCAGTTCTTC.

The chain couples TRBV4-3 to TRBJ2-1; 12 bases line up with TRBD2. V shed 0 bases and J 9 bases; nucleotides not matched to a gene: 3. The CDR3 runs 15 residues. Germline CDR1 is LGHNA and CDR2 is YSLEER. CDR3 nucleotide sequence: TGCGCCAGCAGCCAAGATCGGACTAGCGGGATTGAGCAGTTCTTC. It yields the protein CASSQDRTSGIEQFF.

This clone was seen a single time. V and J are TRBV19 and TRBJ2-4; possibly TRBD2 for D (6 bases). Germline CDR1 LNHDA, CDR2 SQIVND (reference sequence). V dropped 6 bases and J dropped 4 bases, with 13 bases sitting between them. This CDR3 region has 14 residues. This chain's CDR3 is CASSTGTQKNIQYF. The CDR3 DNA reads as TGTGCCAGTAGCACCGGGACTCAAAAAAACATTCAGTACTTC.

The genes are TRBV12-3 or TRBV12-4 and TRBJ2-7, with 7 bases matching TRBD1. V trimming: 6 bases; J trimming: 3 bases; junction bases outside the gene matches: 2. CDR3 length: 12 residues. The CDR3 region is CASSQGVYEQYF. The CDR3, as DNA: TGTGCCAGCAGCCAGGGGGTCTACGAGCAGTACTTC.

The chain joins TRBV7-2 to TRBJ1-3; the D is unclear. The germline gives CDR1 SGHTA, CDR2 FQGNSA. The CDR3 spans 14 residues. Trimming left V 3 bases short and J 3 bases short, with 9 bases between. In DNA form, the CDR3 reads TGTGCCAGCAGCTTGAATGCTCGTGGAAACACCATATATTTT. This sequence encodes CASSLNARGNTIYF.

The chain employs TRBV28 and TRBJ2-1, with TRBD1 as a possible D gene (5 bases). CDR3 length: 15 residues. Between the trimmed V and J ends, which lost 6 bases and 7 bases, there was a span of 19 bases. Germline V gives CDR1 MDHEN, CDR2 SYDVKM. CDR3 sequence reads: CASSPQESGRNEQFF. CDR3 coding DNA: TGTGCCAGCAGCCCACAGGAATCCGGTCGGAATGAGCAGTTCTTC.

About this clone: One junction end disagrees with the germline gene, perhaps due to a read error. The chain is built from TRBV6-1 and TRBJ2-7; TRBD1 agrees at 10 bases. Germline assignment: CDR1 MNHNS and CDR2 SASEGT. The CDR3 loop spans 11 amino acids. CDR3 sequence (DNA): TGTGCCAGCAGTTATGGGACAGGGGAGATCTTC. It specifies CASSYGTGEIF.

V gene TRBV28 combines with J gene TRBJ1-1; the match to TRBD1 covers 7 bases. This CDR3 has 18 residues. V shed 2 bases and J 4 bases; nucleotides not matched to a gene: 16. Germline CDR1 MDHEN, CDR2 SYDVKM. DNA for the CDR3: TGTGCCAGCAGTTTACGTATAAGGAGGGGGCACTTAGGCACTGAAGCTTTCTTT. It specifies CASSLRIRRGHLGTEAFF.

The J gene is TRBJ1-5, the V gene TRBV3-1 (or the pseudogene TRBV3-2); D remains unclear. Germline assignment: CDR1 LGHDT and CDR2 YNNKEL (reference sequence). Trimming took 0 bases from V and 6 from J, leaving 12 bases between them. The length of the CDR3 is 15 residues. CDR3 loop: CASSQDLARTQPQHF. The DNA of the CDR3 is TGTGCCAGCAGCCAAGATTTAGCGAGAACTCAGCCCCAGCATTTT.

The chain joins TRBV3-1 (or the pseudogene TRBV3-2) to TRBJ1-6, with D maybe TRBD1 (6 bases). CDR3 length: 14 residues. V was cut by 4 bases and J by 7 bases, with 11 bases left in between. The germline gives CDR1 LGHDT, CDR2 YNNKEL (reference sequence). In DNA form, the CDR3 reads TGTGCCAGCAGCCGACGGACAGAGAATTCACCCCTCCACTTT. Protein sequence: CASSRRTENSPLHF.

V and J are TRBV25-1 and TRBJ2-5; 8 positions match TRBD2. Germline CDR1 reads MGHDK; CDR2 reads SYGVNS. The ends lost 1 base at V and 5 bases at J; junction bases unmatched: 6. This CDR3 is built from 15 residues. CDR3 sequence (DNA): TGTGCCAGCAGTGAATTTGGTAGCGGGATGGAGACCCAGTACTTC. Its protein product is CASSEFGSGMETQYF. Full variable domain (missing parts from reference TRBV25-1 and TRBJ2-5): EADIYQTPRYLVIGTGKKITLECSQTMGHDKMYWYQQDPGMELHLIHYSYGVNSTEKGDLSSESTVSRIRTEHFPLTLESARPSHTSQYLCASSEFGSGMETQYFGPGTRLLVL.